This T cell receptor beta chain is from a study of T cells in localized non-small cell lung cancer. With regard to this clone: Antigen: not known.

Trimming cost V 4 bases and J 0 bases; bases outside gene matches: 10. This CDR3 has 17 amino acids. CDR1 is SGDLS and CDR2 is YYNGEE in the germline V gene. Clones were read by immunoSEQ multiplex PCR, and TCRdb kept only the in-frame ones, dropping some. The data show 30,000 to 40,000 clones, 85% to 90% seen once. Whole-study results and caveats: Adjacent lung held a median 57 of the top 100 tumor clones.

The rearrangement joins TRBV9 to TRBJ2-3; 8 nucleotides agree with TRBD2. The specimen was peripheral blood, collected before any cancer treatment. The clonotype comes from a man aged 40 to 75 with stage I lung adenocarcinoma. CDR3 amino acids: CASSFEAGVASTDTQYF. CDR3 in DNA: TGTGCCAGCAGCTTCGAAGCGGGGGTGGCTAGCACAGATACGCAGTATTTT.